The 15 T cell receptor beta chains below were found in one sample sequenced in a study of blood T cell repertoires in COVID-19. Generated by immunoSEQ multiplex PCR, the TCRdb table keeps only in-frame clones and is missing some. Of 150,000 to 200,000 clones in the sample, about 91% were seen once. Sequencing used peripheral blood. These receptors were obtained from a woman between 50 and 59 years old with acute or convalescent COVID-19.

V usage is TRBV7-2 and J usage is TRBJ2-3, with 8 bases lining up with TRBD2. Germline CDR1 reads SGHTA; CDR2 reads FQGNSA. This CDR3 contains 15 residues. The V gene end was trimmed by 5 bases and the J gene end by 9 bases; junction bases not matched to a gene: 13. The CDR3 bases are TGTGCCAGCAGCCTCCCCCGGCGGGGGGCGGGCACGCAGTATTTT. Protein sequence: CASSLPRRGAGTQYF.

The J gene is TRBJ2-1, the V gene TRBV7-9; TRBD2 is a possible D gene (6 bases). The V end lost 2 bases, the J end lost 3 bases, and 8 bases lay between the germline ends. This CDR3 has 14 residues. Germline CDR1 is SEHNR and CDR2 is FQNEAQ (reference sequence). CDR3 sequence (DNA): TGTGCCAGCAGCTTACGCGGGAACTACAATGAGCAGTTCTTC. Residues: CASSLRGNYNEQFF.

In DNA form, the CDR3 reads TGTGCCACCAGCGGAGATGGCGACGAGCAGTACTTC. Its translation: CATSGDGDEQYF. The chain is built from TRBV24-1 and TRBJ2-7; D not certain. Per germline, CDR1 KGHDR and CDR2 SFDVKD. V lost 7 bases, J lost 5 bases, and 11 bases lay in between. The CDR3 covers 12 residues.

The chain has TRBV11-2 and TRBJ1-4; D is ambiguous. The CDR3 has 13 residues. Germline lookup yields CDR1 SGHAT and CDR2 FQNNGV. V gave up 5 bases and J gave up 4 bases, with 8 bases separating them. The CDR3 sequence is CASSEGYNEKLFF. The DNA of the CDR3 is TGTGCCAGCAGCGAGGGTTATAATGAAAAACTGTTTTTT.

This chain uses TRBV6-5 with TRBJ2-3; TRBD1 matches 9 bases. Germline loops: CDR1 MNHEY, CDR2 SVGAGI. After removal of 6 bases from V and 3 bases from J, the junction contained 4 bases not matched to a gene. This CDR3 region has 14 residues. CDR3: CASRPGQGTDTQYF. The CDR3 nucleotides are TGTGCCAGCAGGCCGGGACAGGGAACAGATACGCAGTATTTT.

J is TRBJ1-1 and V is TRBV11-3; no definite D call. The CDR3 length is 14 residues. The germline gives CDR1 SGHNT, CDR2 YENEEA. Trimming pared 0 bases from V and 1 base from J, leaving 6 bases between. CDR3 amino acids: CASSLESSNTEAFF. In DNA form, the CDR3 reads TGTGCCAGCAGCTTAGAGTCTTCGAACACTGAAGCTTTCTTT.

The chain is built from TRBV19 and TRBJ2-1, with 9 bases fitting TRBD2. The V segment lost 5 bases and the J segment 0 bases; nucleotides outside the gene matches: 5. CDR3 length: 16 amino acids. Germline loops: CDR1 LNHDA, CDR2 SQIVND (reference sequence). Written as DNA, the CDR3 is TGTGCCAGTAGTCAACTGACTAGCGGCTCCTACAATGAGCAGTTCTTC. Protein product: CASSQLTSGSYNEQFF. Full variable domain (remainder filled in from reference TRBV19 and TRBJ2-1): DGGITQSPKYLFRKEGQNVTLSCEQNLNHDAMYWYRQDPGQGLRLIYYSQIVNDFQKGDIAEGYSVSREKKESFPLTVTSAQKNPTAFYLCASSQLTSGSYNEQFFGPGTRLTVL.

The chain employs TRBV6-7 and TRBJ2-7, with 7 positions matching TRBD2. TRBV6-7 is flagged as an ORF with uncertain function. J was trimmed by 2 bases and V by 2 bases; bases with no gene match: 9. The CDR3 is 16 amino acids. Here the CDR3 reads CASSYPLADSPYEQYF. Written as DNA, the CDR3 is TGTGCCAGCAGTTACCCTCTAGCGGATTCTCCCTACGAGCAGTACTTC.

This chain joins TRBV10-3 and TRBJ2-1; TRBD2 is a possible D gene (6 bases). The germline V gene has CDR1 ENHRY and CDR2 SYGVKD. V gave up 5 bases and J gave up 8 bases, with 13 bases separating them. The CDR3 totals 13 residues. In nucleotides, the CDR3 is TGTGCCATCAGTCACACGGGAGCAGATGAGCAGTTCTTC. It translates to CAISHTGADEQFF.

The chain uses TRBV7-9 and TRBJ1-1, with TRBD1 as a possible D gene (6 bases). The CDR3 extends over 14 amino acids. The germline gives CDR1 SEHNR, CDR2 FQNEAQ (reference sequence). Trimming left V 4 bases short and J 4 bases short, with 13 bases between. The CDR3 is CASSSGDWFTEAFF. The CDR3 nucleotides are TGTGCCAGCAGCTCAGGGGATTGGTTCACTGAAGCTTTCTTT.

The chain joins TRBV5-6 to TRBJ1-5; 9 bases map to TRBD1. The CDR3 runs to 15 residues. In germline, CDR1 is SGHDT, CDR2 YYEEEE. V gave up 4 bases and J gave up 2 bases; unmatched junction bases: 4. CDR3 nucleotides: TGTGCCAGCAGCCACAGGGGGCGCGGCAATCAGCCCCAGCATTTT. The encoded protein is CASSHRGRGNQPQHF.

The chain couples TRBV4-2 to TRBJ2-1; a possible D gene is TRBD2 (6 bases). Per the germline V gene, CDR1 is LGHNA and CDR2 is YNFKEQ. CDR3 length: 14 residues. Deletions cut 0 bases from V and 7 bases from J, with 10 bases between. The CDR3 coding sequence is TGTGCCAGCAGCCAAGAAATAGGACTAAATGAGCAGTTCTTC. This codes for CASSQEIGLNEQFF.

V gene TRBV20-1 combines with J gene TRBJ2-1, with TRBD2 matching over 8 bases. Trimming cost V 3 bases and J 9 bases; bases outside gene matches: 13. Germline values: CDR1 DFQATT, CDR2 SNEGSKA (reference sequence). The CDR3 contains 15 residues. The CDR3 DNA reads TGCAGTGCTAGTAAGCGGGGGACGCCTACAACTGAGCAGTTCTTC. Translated, it gives CSASKRGTPTTEQFF.

The chain combines TRBV23-1 with TRBJ2-7; 10 nucleotides match TRBD1. TRBV23-1 is assigned to the ORF class and has an uncertain function. V was pared by 3 bases and J by 7 bases, with 12 bases of the junction left unmatched. CDR3 length: 16 amino acids. The CDR3 bases are TGCGCCAGCAGTCAGAATTACCCAGACAGGGGGCTGGAGCAGTACTTC. Its translation is CASSQNYPDRGLEQYF.

The chain carries TRBV30 and TRBJ2-1; the D gene is possibly TRBD1 (6 bases). Trimming took 8 bases from V and 7 from J, leaving 18 bases between them. CDR3 length: 13 amino acids. The germline V gene encodes CDR1 GTSNPN and CDR2 SVGIG (reference sequence). The CDR3 spells CAEGKQGLNEQFF. CDR3 in DNA: TGTGCCGAGGGGAAGCAGGGGTTAAATGAGCAGTTCTTC.